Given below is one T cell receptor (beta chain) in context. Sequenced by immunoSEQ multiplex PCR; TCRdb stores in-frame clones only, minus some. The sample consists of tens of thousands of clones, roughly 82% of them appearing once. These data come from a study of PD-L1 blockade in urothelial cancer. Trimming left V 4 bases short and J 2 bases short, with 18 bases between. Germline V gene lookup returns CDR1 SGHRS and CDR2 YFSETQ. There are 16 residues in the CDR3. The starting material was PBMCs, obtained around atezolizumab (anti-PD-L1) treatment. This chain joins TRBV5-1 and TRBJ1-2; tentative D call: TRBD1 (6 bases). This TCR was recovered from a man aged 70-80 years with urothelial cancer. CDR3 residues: CASSDGTRPFNYGYTF. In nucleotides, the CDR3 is TGCGCCAGCAGCGACGGGACACGACCTTTCAACTATGGCTACACCTTC.